Following are 14 T cell receptor beta chains from one sample sequenced in a study of shared clonotypes between healthy human individuals. Data came from immunoSEQ multiplex PCR; TCRdb stores just in-frame clones and leaves some out. The data contain about 480,000 clones, 70% to 80% of them seen just once; the ten biggest clones take up under 15%. Sequenced input: PBMCs. The receptors originated from a woman between 35 and 50 years old in good health. Some clones in this sample may be carry-over from other donors' samples.

This clone was picked up one time. This sequence joins TRBV5-6 and TRBJ2-2; tentatively, D is TRBD2 (5 bases). The V end was cut by 6 bases, the J end by 3 bases, with 9 bases between. This CDR3 is built from 13 residues. Germline lookup yields CDR1 SGHDT and CDR2 YYEEEE. For the CDR3, the DNA is TGTGCCAGCAACTGGGGAGACACCGGGGAGCTGTTTTTT. Translated: CASNWGDTGELFF.

V usage is TRBV9 and J usage is TRBJ1-2, with D maybe TRBD1 (6 bases). The V end was cut by 0 bases, the J end by 8 bases, with 17 bases between. Germline CDR1 and CDR2: SGDLS and YYNGEE. The CDR3 runs 15 residues. The DNA of the CDR3 is TGTGCCAGCAGCGTAGGGGGCTCAGGGGATGGCGGCTACACCTTC. This gives the protein CASSVGGSGDGGYTF.

The V gene is TRBV5-1, the J gene TRBJ2-7, with unresolved D. V lost 0 bases, J lost 2 bases, and 3 bases lay in between. This CDR3 comprises 12 residues. Germline V CDR1 and CDR2: SGHRS, YFSETQ. The chain's CDR3 is CASSLAPYEQYF. The DNA for the CDR3 is TGCGCCAGCAGCTTGGCCCCCTACGAGCAGTACTTC.

The V gene is TRBV11-2, the J gene TRBJ1-6; D remains unclear. The germline V gene encodes CDR1 SGHAT and CDR2 FQNNGV. This CDR3 is built from 15 residues. V lost 3 bases and J 6 bases, leaving 12 bases between the germline ends. In nucleotides, the CDR3 is TGTGCCAGCAGCTTGGACCCGGCCCTTAATTCACCCCTCCACTTT. Translated: CASSLDPALNSPLHF. The variable domain in full, completed from reference TRBV11-2 and TRBJ1-6, reads EAGVAQSPRYKIIEKRQSVAFWCNPISGHATLYWYQQILGQGPKLLIQFQNNGVVDDSQLPKDRFSAERLKGVDSTLKIQPAKLEDSAVYLCASSLDPALNSPLHFGNGTRLTVT.

This rearrangement joins TRBV7-9 to TRBJ2-1; 13 bases agree with TRBD2. The V gene end was trimmed by 5 bases and the J gene end by 2 bases; junction bases not matched to a gene: 3. CDR3 size: 16 residues. The V gene's germline CDR1 is SEHNR and CDR2 FQNEAQ (reference sequence). The CDR3 reads CASSIGLAGAYNEQFF. The CDR3 DNA reads TGTGCCAGCAGCATAGGACTAGCGGGAGCCTACAATGAGCAGTTCTTC.

This clone showed up just a few times. The chain recombines TRBV6-4 with TRBJ2-7; possibly TRBD1 for D (5 bases). This CDR3 contains 14 residues. From germline, CDR1 is MRHNA and CDR2 SNTAGT. Deletions cut 2 bases from V and 6 bases from J, with 14 bases between. CDR3 sequence: CASSDKGSPSEQYF. The CDR3 nucleotides read TGTGCCAGCAGTGACAAGGGGTCCCCCTCCGAGCAGTACTTC.

The J gene is TRBJ2-2, the V gene TRBV5-1; 9 nucleotides align to TRBD2. This CDR3 contains 17 residues. From germline, CDR1 is SGHRS and CDR2 YFSETQ. V lost 2 bases to trimming and J lost 4 bases; unmatched junction nucleotides: 9. This CDR3 is CASSFHAGGGSTGELFF. The CDR3 nucleotides are TGCGCCAGCAGCTTTCACGCGGGAGGGGGGAGCACCGGGGAGCTGTTTTTT. The full variable domain, rest sourced from reference TRBV5-1 and TRBJ2-2, is KAGVTQTPRYLIKTRGQQVTLSCSPISGHRSVSWYQQTPGQGLQFLFEYFSETQRNKGNFPGRFSGRQFSNSRSEMNVSTLELGDSALYLCASSFHAGGGSTGELFFGEGSRLTVL.

The CDR3 coding sequence is TGTGCCAGCAGCTTAAATGCGAACACCGGGGAGCTGTTTTTT. Protein sequence: CASSLNANTGELFF. V and J are TRBV11-2 and TRBJ2-2, with D unresolved. In germline, CDR1 is SGHAT, CDR2 FQNNGV. The CDR3 is made up of 14 amino acids. The ends were cut back, 2 bases at V and 0 bases at J, with 4 bases in the middle.

The genes are TRBV25-1 and TRBJ1-4, with D possibly TRBD1 on 5 matching bases. Trimming took off 3 bases at V and 7 bases at J, with 9 bases between the two ends. The germline CDR1 and CDR2 sequences are MGHDK and SYGVNS. The CDR3 length is 13 residues. CDR3 sequence: CASSEAGSEKLFF. Here the CDR3 DNA reads TGTGCCAGCAGTGAGGCAGGGAGTGAAAAACTGTTTTTT.

The chain couples TRBV9 to TRBJ2-1; TRBD2 aligns across 15 bases. CDR1 is SGDLS, CDR2 YYNGEE, per germline. V lost 0 bases to trimming and J lost 7 bases; unmatched junction nucleotides: 5. This CDR3 is built from 17 residues. CDR3: CASSVGVGTSGRNEQFF. DNA of the CDR3: TGTGCCAGCAGCGTAGGAGTGGGGACTAGCGGGAGGAATGAGCAGTTCTTC.

On this clone itself: The same CDR3 arises from other DNA sequences in this sample as well. The V call is TRBV4-3, the J call TRBJ2-5, with unresolved D. Germline V gene data show CDR1 as LGHNA and CDR2 as YSLEER. The CDR3 is made up of 13 amino acids. The V end lost 1 base, the J end lost 5 bases, and 8 bases lay between the germline ends. The CDR3 DNA sequence: TGCGCCAGCAGCCAAGGGCTTGGGGAGACCCAGTACTTC. It is translated as CASSQGLGETQYF.

This clone has only one observation. V and J are TRBV6-1 and TRBJ1-3; no clear D gene. This CDR3 comprises 15 residues. V lost 7 bases, J lost 0 bases, and 13 bases lay in between. CDR1 and CDR2 (germline): MNHNS, SASEGT. This chain's CDR3 is CASTEARISGNTIYF. CDR3 nucleotide sequence: TGTGCCAGCACAGAGGCCCGGATCTCTGGAAACACCATATATTTT.

This clone was counted a few times. The chain couples TRBV29-1 to TRBJ2-7; D unresolved. Germline CDR1 is SQVTM and CDR2 is ANQGSEA. V shed 2 bases and J shed 7 bases, with 12 bases lying between them. This CDR3 is 12 amino acids long. The CDR3 region is CSVETPGREQYF. CDR3 nucleotide sequence: TGCAGCGTTGAAACCCCGGGTAGGGAGCAGTACTTC.

V gene TRBV19 combines with J gene TRBJ2-3; 9 bases align to TRBD2. The CDR3 is 18 residues long. The J segment lost 0 bases and the V segment lost 1 base, leaving 8 bases of the junction unmatched. Per germline, CDR1 LNHDA and CDR2 SQIVND (reference sequence). CDR3 DNA sequence: TGTGCCAGTAGTATAGTTCTTACTAGCGGGCCTAGCACAGATACGCAGTATTTT. Amino acid sequence: CASSIVLTSGPSTDTQYF. Full variable domain (remainder filled in from reference TRBV19 and TRBJ2-3): DGGITQSPKYLFRKEGQNVTLSCEQNLNHDAMYWYRQDPGQGLRLIYYSQIVNDFQKGDIAEGYSVSREKKESFPLTVTSAQKNPTAFYLCASSIVLTSGPSTDTQYFGPGTRLTVL.